Below are 30 T cell receptor beta chains sequenced from a single sample in a study of blood T cells in healthy people across ages. A second PCR, run for about 6 to 11 cycles, used a sample-barcoded 5' primer plus a J-beta primer mix. TCRdb redid the calling of the 5' RACE reads with MiXCR, one entry per CDR3 protein. The profile shows a few hundred thousand distinct CDR3 sequences, 25% to 30% of them singletons. Input material: blood. The receptors originated from a woman in her 70s in good health.

This clonotype was seen more than once but under ten times. This chain connects TRBV5-1 to TRBJ2-1, with 11 nucleotides matching TRBD2. V shed 7 bases and J 8 bases; nucleotides not matched to a gene: 17. Germline loops: CDR1 SGHRS, CDR2 YFSETQ. The CDR3 length is 17 residues. This chain's CDR3 is CASLPGASGGFSDEQFF. CDR3 coding DNA: TGCGCCAGCCTCCCCGGGGCTAGCGGGGGGTTTTCAGATGAGCAGTTCTTC.

This clonotype was seen a few times. The genes are TRBV4-2 and TRBJ2-3; TRBD2 matches 11 bases. CDR1 and CDR2 (germline): LGHNA, YNFKEQ. CDR3 length: 17 residues. V shed 0 bases, J shed 4 bases, and the junction held 6 bases outside the gene matches. The CDR3: CASSQEPSGGPSDTQYF. CDR3 coding DNA: TGTGCCAGCAGCCAAGAGCCTAGCGGGGGGCCATCAGATACGCAGTATTTT.

The V call is TRBV9, the J call TRBJ2-3; D possibly corresponds to TRBD2 (6 bases). Germline values: CDR1 SGDLS, CDR2 YYNGEE. The V and J ends lost 0 bases and 2 bases respectively, with 13 bases between them. CDR3 length: 16 amino acids. The CDR3: CASSVVGGATTDTQYF. As DNA, the CDR3 is TGTGCCAGCAGCGTAGTCGGCGGGGCTACCACAGATACGCAGTATTTT.

V gene TRBV4-3 combines with J gene TRBJ1-3; no definite D call. Looked up from germline, CDR1 is LGHNA and CDR2 is YSLEER. The CDR3 totals 15 residues. Trimming took 1 base from V and 0 from J, leaving 7 bases between them. The chain's CDR3 is CASSQGRLSGNTIYF. DNA of the CDR3: TGCGCCAGCAGCCAAGGCAGGCTCTCTGGAAACACCATATATTTT.

The chain recombines TRBV6-6 with TRBJ2-7, with D perhaps matching TRBD1 (5 bases). The CDR3 totals 11 residues. The V gene's germline CDR1 is MNHNY and CDR2 SVGAGI (reference sequence). Trimming left V 8 bases short and J 7 bases short, with 12 bases between. As DNA, the CDR3 is TGTGCCAGCGGGGCACAGAGAGAGCAGTACTTC. As protein: CASGAQREQYF.

This clonotype was detected a few times. The junction does not match germline at one end; this may be a read error. The genes are TRBV11-2 and TRBJ2-1; possibly TRBD2 for D (5 bases). Per the germline V gene, CDR1 is SGHAT and CDR2 is FQNNGV. The CDR3 has 13 residues. CDR3 protein: CASSLGRKNERFF. CDR3 nucleotides: TGTGCCAGCAGCTTGGGGAGAAAAAATGAGCGGTTCTTC.

This clonotype has a single count. The chain uses TRBV4-2 and TRBJ2-7; weak D call: TRBD1 (6 bases). Looked up from germline, CDR1 is LGHNA and CDR2 is YNFKEQ. The CDR3 sequence is 17 residues long. V gave up 1 base and J gave up 6 bases, with 22 bases separating them. The CDR3 DNA sequence: TGTGCCAGCAGCCAAGCCCTACAGGGAGTGTTAAGGTCCGAGCAGTACTTC. This sequence encodes CASSQALQGVLRSEQYF.

In this sample, this clonotype turned up a few times. V is TRBV10-3 and J is TRBJ1-5; TRBD1 might be the D (5 bases). There are 13 residues in the CDR3. V lost 6 bases and J 1 base, leaving 7 bases between the germline ends. The germline V gene has CDR1 ENHRY and CDR2 SYGVKD. The DNA of the CDR3 is TGTGCCATCAGCCGGGACAGCAATCAGCCCCAGCATTTT. Amino acid sequence: CAISRDSNQPQHF.

V usage is TRBV5-1 and J usage is TRBJ2-5; either TRBD1 or TRBD2 may fit D (5 bases each). The V end lost 2 bases, the J end lost 3 bases, and 17 bases lay between the germline ends. The CDR3 has 16 residues. Germline CDR1 reads SGHRS; CDR2 reads YFSETQ. The CDR3 DNA is TGCGCCAGCAGCTTAGCATGGGACGGAAAAAAAGAGACCCAGTACTTC. This gives the protein CASSLAWDGKKETQYF. Variable domain in full (rest from reference TRBV5-1 and TRBJ2-5): KAGVTQTPRYLIKTRGQQVTLSCSPISGHRSVSWYQQTPGQGLQFLFEYFSETQRNKGNFPGRFSGRQFSNSRSEMNVSTLELGDSALYLCASSLAWDGKKETQYFGPGTRLLVL.

Only a few counts were recorded for this clonotype. The chain combines TRBV5-6 with TRBJ2-3, with TRBD2 as a possible D gene (5 bases). The CDR3 length is 15 residues. The germline V and J ends were trimmed by 0 bases and 2 bases, with 10 bases remaining between them. The germline gives CDR1 SGHDT, CDR2 YYEEEE. This chain's CDR3 is CASSLDRGNTDTQYF. The CDR3 DNA is TGTGCCAGCAGCTTGGACCGGGGAAACACAGATACGCAGTATTTT.

This clonotype was counted a few times. CDR3 loop: CSVRGTGLYEQYF. For the CDR3, the DNA is TGCAGCGTTAGAGGGACAGGGCTGTACGAGCAGTACTTC. The gene calls are TRBV29-1 and TRBJ2-7, with 9 bases that match TRBD1. The CDR3 has 13 amino acids. The V segment lost 5 bases and the J segment 4 bases; nucleotides outside the gene matches: 6. Germline CDR1 is SQVTM and CDR2 is ANQGSEA.

As regards this clonotype: The final CDR3 position lacks the conserved phenylalanine or tryptophan, pointing to a likely read error. The chain employs TRBV20-1 and TRBJ1-5, with 10 nucleotides matching TRBD1. This CDR3 has 13 amino acids. Losses at the gene ends were 3 bases for V and 4 bases for J; bases not matched to a gene: 0. In germline, CDR1 is DFQATT, CDR2 SNEGSKA (reference sequence). CDR3 sequence reads: CSARDRGNQPQHS. CDR3 in DNA: TGCAGTGCTAGGGACAGGGGGAATCAGCCCCAGCATTCT.

This clonotype was seen repeatedly, ten times or more. The chain joins TRBV29-1 to TRBJ2-5; the D gene is possibly TRBD1 (6 bases). Germline V gene data show CDR1 as SQVTM and CDR2 as ANQGSEA. The CDR3 has 12 amino acids. Trimming cost V 6 bases and J 1 base, with 9 bases left between them. CDR3 region: CSVGDTQETQYF. The DNA for the CDR3 is TGCAGCGTGGGGGACACCCAAGAGACCCAGTACTTC.

This clonotype occurred many times. This chain links TRBV15 with TRBJ2-4, with 8 nucleotides matching TRBD1. Germline trimming cut 3 bases from V and 9 bases from J; bases unmatched to any gene: 4. There are 13 residues in the CDR3. CDR1 is LNHNV, CDR2 YYDKDF, per germline (reference sequence). CDR3 sequence (DNA): TGTGCCACCAGCAGGGACAGGGAGAGCATTCAGTACTTC. It codes for CATSRDRESIQYF.

The chain employs TRBV7-8 and TRBJ2-1; 10 nucleotides agree with TRBD2. V dropped 5 bases and J dropped 0; count of bases not matched to a gene: 4. In germline, CDR1 is SGHVS, CDR2 FQNEAQ. The CDR3 is 16 residues long. The CDR3: CASSRAGGSSYNEQFF. The CDR3 DNA is TGTGCCAGCAGCAGAGCGGGGGGGAGCTCCTACAATGAGCAGTTCTTC. Supplemented by reference TRBV7-8 and TRBJ2-1, the full variable domain reads GAGVSQSPRYKVAKRGQDVALRCDPISGHVSLFWYQQALGQGPEFLTYFQNEAQLDKSGLPSDRFFAERPEGSVSTLKIQRTQQEDSAVYLCASSRAGGSSYNEQFFGPGTRLTVL.

This clonotype was seen a handful of times. The junction departs from germline at one end; a sequencing error may be responsible. The V gene is TRBV9, the J gene TRBJ1-3; TRBD1 is a possible D gene (6 bases). The germline gives CDR1 SGDLS, CDR2 YYNGEE. This CDR3 is 17 amino acids long. CDR3 residues: CVSSVGGRGPTGNTIYF. CDR3 coding DNA: TGTGTCAGCAGCGTAGGGGGTCGGGGGCCAACTGGAAACACCATATATTTT.

This clonotype was counted only a few times. The J gene is TRBJ2-1, the V gene TRBV20-1, with a tentative D call TRBD2 (5 bases). Germline V CDR1 and CDR2: DFQATT, SNEGSKA (reference sequence). Deletions cut 4 bases from V and 9 bases from J, with 22 bases between. The CDR3 covers 15 residues. CDR3 region: CSATSLRGNVGEQFF. The CDR3 DNA reads TGCAGTGCTACCTCCCTTCGAGGGAACGTCGGTGAGCAGTTCTTC.

This clonotype occurred a few times. V gene TRBV13 combines with J gene TRBJ2-4, with a weak D call TRBD1 (5 bases). The V gene's germline CDR1 is PRHDT and CDR2 FYEKMQ (reference sequence). The V end lost 7 bases, the J end lost 7 bases, and 17 bases lay between the germline ends. The CDR3 length is 14 residues. The CDR3 bases are TGTGCCAGCATCGAAAGGGGCACCGGGAACATTCAGTACTTC. Translation: CASIERGTGNIQYF.

This clonotype has a single count. The gene calls are TRBV3-1 and TRBJ2-2; 7 bases line up with TRBD1. This CDR3 spans 13 amino acids. J lost 7 bases, V lost 3 bases, and 2 bases had no gene match. Germline V CDR1 and CDR2: LGHDT, YNNKEL (reference sequence). The CDR3 coding sequence is TGTGCCAGCAGCCAGACAGGGAGCGGGGAGCTGTTTTTT. It yields the protein CASSQTGSGELFF. The full variable domain, its missing parts supplied by reference TRBV3-1 and TRBJ2-2, is DTAVSQTPKYLVTQMGNDKSIKCEQNLGHDTMYWYKQDSKKFLKIMFSYNNKELIINETVPNRFSPKSPDKAHLNLHINSLELGDSAVYFCASSQTGSGELFFGEGSRLTVL.

In regard to this clonotype: A read error may account for a junction end that differs from germline. The chain recombines TRBV19 with TRBJ2-7; 7 bases are a match to TRBD1. The germline V gene encodes CDR1 LNHDA and CDR2 SQIVND (reference sequence). The CDR3 spans 14 residues. The CDR3 bases are TGTGCCAGTAGTACCGGACAGGTCTCCCACGAGCAGTACTTC. Its translation is CASSTGQVSHEQYF.

The J gene is TRBJ2-4, the V gene TRBV3-1; 14 bases agree with TRBD2. This CDR3 has 18 amino acids. Germline assignment: CDR1 LGHDT and CDR2 YNNKEL (reference sequence). With V trimmed by 5 bases and J by 0 bases, 6 bases remained unmatched. The CDR3 sequence is CASSSGLAGALAKNIQYF. For the CDR3, the DNA is TGTGCCAGCAGCTCGGGACTAGCGGGGGCCCTAGCCAAAAACATTCAGTACTTC.

This clonotype showed up just a few times. The germline gene is not matched at one end of the junction; a read error may be the cause. V usage is TRBV7-2 and J usage is TRBJ2-3, with D uncertain. Germline-derived CDR1 and CDR2 are SGHTA and FQGNSA. The CDR3 has 13 residues. The CDR3 loop is CACSSRGTDTQYF. In DNA, the CDR3 is TGTGCCTGCAGCTCTAGAGGCACAGATACGCAGTATTTT.

This clonotype was recorded a few times. One end of the junction varies from germline; a read error may be responsible. This sequence joins TRBV6-2 or TRBV6-3 and TRBJ2-7, with D perhaps being TRBD1 or TRBD2 (6 bases each). The CDR3 length is 12 residues. Per the germline V gene, CDR1 is MNHEY and CDR2 is SVGEGT. The CDR3 DNA sequence: TGTGCCAGCACTACCGGGGGCAGCTTTTGGAACTTC. Encoded protein: CASTTGGSFWNF.

V and J are TRBV3-1 and TRBJ1-2; tentatively, D is TRBD1 (5 bases). The CDR3 consists of 14 residues. V gave up 4 bases and J gave up 0 bases, with 9 bases separating them. Germline CDR1 is LGHDT and CDR2 is YNNKEL (reference sequence). This chain's CDR3 is CASSRGASNYGYTF. The CDR3 DNA is TGTGCCAGCAGCCGCGGGGCATCTAACTATGGCTACACCTTC.

This clonotype appeared a few times. This chain links TRBV5-1 with TRBJ2-1; 9 nucleotides align to TRBD2. CDR1 is SGHRS and CDR2 is YFSETQ in the germline V gene. V dropped 2 bases and J dropped 6; count of bases not matched to a gene: 9. There are 16 residues in the CDR3. The CDR3 sequence: CASSFSPGLAANEQFF. In DNA form, the CDR3 reads TGCGCCAGCAGCTTTTCCCCGGGACTAGCTGCCAATGAGCAGTTCTTC.

This clonotype has more than one count but fewer than ten. The V call is TRBV2, the J call TRBJ2-4; TRBD2 might be the D (6 bases). This CDR3 spans 13 amino acids. Germline values: CDR1 SNHLY, CDR2 FYNNEI. V lost 11 bases to trimming and J lost 7 bases, with 18 bases between them. The CDR3 loop reads CASEEAGRNIQYF. The CDR3 bases are TGTGCCTCGGAGGAGGCAGGGAGGAACATTCAGTACTTC.

The chain carries TRBV6-2 or TRBV6-3 and TRBJ2-5; D not certain. Germline values: CDR1 MNHEY, CDR2 SVGEGT. The ends were cut back, 5 bases at V and 7 bases at J, with 14 bases in the middle. This CDR3 comprises 13 residues. CDR3 loop: CASSPGPYGTQYF. CDR3 bases: TGTGCCAGCAGTCCCGGGCCCTACGGGACCCAGTACTTC.

V gene TRBV3-1 combines with J gene TRBJ1-1, with D tentatively TRBD1 (5 bases). The germline gives CDR1 LGHDT, CDR2 YNNKEL (reference sequence). Trimming removed 6 bases from V and 11 bases from J, with 25 bases in between. CDR3 length: 15 amino acids. The CDR3 DNA is TGTGCCAGCAGAGCAGGGACTCAAGGGTACTACGGGGCTTTCTTT. Residues: CASRAGTQGYYGAFF.

The V and J genes are TRBV6-2 or TRBV6-3 and TRBJ2-5; no reliable D call. The closer fit of TRBJ2-1 to the DNA end suggests the J call may be wrong. Germline assignment: CDR1 MNHEY and CDR2 SVGEGT. CDR3 length: 14 residues. As DNA, the CDR3 is TGTGCCAGCAGTTACTCGACCTACGTGGGTGAGCAGTTCTTC. It encodes CASSYSTYVGEQFF.

The V call is TRBV4-3, the J call TRBJ2-2; D possibly matches TRBD1 or TRBD2 (5 bases each). Germline CDR1 LGHNA, CDR2 YSLEER. The CDR3 has 14 residues. V dropped 5 bases and J dropped 5 bases, with 12 bases sitting between them. This CDR3 reads CASSEGGGTGELFF. The DNA for the CDR3 is TGCGCCAGCAGCGAAGGTGGGGGAACCGGGGAGCTGTTTTTT.